These 24 T cell receptor beta chains originate from one sample sequenced in a study of shared clonotypes between healthy human individuals. Libraries were prepared by immunoSEQ multiplex PCR; TCRdb keeps only in-frame clonotypes and omits some of them. The sample shows around 500,000 clones, approximately 84% of them seen only once. What was sequenced was PBMCs. The receptors originated from a woman aged 40 to 50 in good health. Some clones in this sample may be carry-over from other donors' samples.

Regarding this clone: With a far larger clone one base away, a read error is the likely cause. Other DNA sequences of this sample code for an identical CDR3. The chain links TRBV30 to TRBJ1-5; D unresolved. The CDR3 extends over 14 amino acids. Germline CDR1 GTSNPN, CDR2 SVGIG (reference sequence). CDR3 in DNA: TGTGCCTGGAGCGGCACGATGGCGAATCAGCCCCAGCATTTC. It yields the protein CAWSGTMANQPQHF.

On this clone: A far bigger clonotype differs at one base, so this is likely a read error. The J gene is TRBJ2-7, the V gene TRBV30; tentative D call: TRBD1 (5 bases). CDR1 GTSNPN and CDR2 SVGIG come from the germline V gene (reference sequence). The CDR3 loop spans 13 amino acids. V gave up 3 bases and J gave up 0 bases, with 9 bases separating them. The CDR3 sequence is CAWRGRVSYEQYF. In DNA, the CDR3 is TGTGCCTGGAGGGGCAGGGTCTCCTACGAGCAGTACTTC.

This chain links TRBV28 with TRBJ1-5; 8 positions match TRBD1. There are 21 residues in the CDR3. Germline-derived CDR1 and CDR2 are MDHEN and SYDVKM. Trimming at V came to 4 bases and at J to 2 bases, leaving 22 bases not matched to a gene. The CDR3 loop reads CASSSLPYRTGMWSGNQPQHF. The CDR3 DNA sequence: TGTGCCAGCAGTTCACTGCCTTACCGGACAGGGATGTGGTCCGGCAATCAGCCCCAGCATTTT.

The chain combines TRBV30 with TRBJ1-5, with D possibly TRBD1 on 6 matching bases. CDR3 length: 14 amino acids. The germline V gene has CDR1 GTSNPN and CDR2 SVGIG (reference sequence). V was shortened by 0 bases and J by 7 bases, with 13 bases between the two germline ends. The chain's CDR3 is CAWSVLQGGQPQHF. The CDR3 nucleotides read TGTGCCTGGAGTGTATTACAGGGTGGACAGCCCCAGCATTTT.

The rearrangement joins TRBV20-1 to TRBJ2-2; D gene ambiguous. The CDR3 sequence is 11 residues long. Germline lookup yields CDR1 DFQATT and CDR2 SNEGSKA (reference sequence). The V gene lost 4 bases and the J gene lost 5 bases, with 5 bases spanning the gap. The CDR3 sequence: CSAKVTGELFF. The CDR3 coding sequence is TGCAGTGCTAAAGTAACCGGGGAGCTGTTTTTT.

CDR3 nucleotides: TGTGCCAGTAGTATAGGAGACAGGAAGACCTACGAGCAGTACTTC. Encoded protein: CASSIGDRKTYEQYF. This chain uses TRBV19 with TRBJ2-7, with D perhaps matching TRBD1 (6 bases). Per germline, CDR1 LNHDA and CDR2 SQIVND (reference sequence). Trimming took off 1 base at V and 2 bases at J, with 12 bases between the two ends. The CDR3 spans 15 residues.

The V call is TRBV7-6, the J call TRBJ1-4, with D tentatively TRBD1 (5 bases). This CDR3 has 13 amino acids. V was shortened by 2 bases and J by 8 bases, with 9 bases between the two germline ends. Germline V gives CDR1 SGHVS, CDR2 FNYEAQ. The CDR3 nucleotides read TGTGCCAGCAGCTTACGTGAGGGGGAAAAACTGTTTTTT. It translates to CASSLREGEKLFF.

The chain is built from TRBV7-3 and TRBJ1-1; no definite D call. This CDR3 is 13 amino acids long. The ends were cut back, 1 base at V and 3 bases at J, with 6 bases in the middle. Germline V CDR1 and CDR2: SGHTA, FQGTGA. CDR3 DNA: TGTGCCAGCAGCTTAATGCAGGACACTGAAGCTTTCTTT. Amino acids: CASSLMQDTEAFF.

The chain has TRBV5-1 and TRBJ2-1, with TRBD2 matching 9 bases. This CDR3 is 17 amino acids long. Unmatched junction bases numbered 13, after V lost 4 bases and J lost 5 bases. CDR1 is SGHRS, CDR2 YFSETQ, per germline. This CDR3 reads CASSEWGLAGKDNEQFF. The CDR3 DNA reads TGCGCCAGCAGCGAGTGGGGCCTAGCGGGAAAAGACAATGAGCAGTTCTTC.

As to this clone: This is likely an artifact of a read error, given a far larger clone one base away. The genes are TRBV19 and TRBJ2-2; D unresolved. The CDR3 has 14 residues. Per germline, CDR1 LNHDA and CDR2 SQIVND (reference sequence). As DNA, the CDR3 is TGTGCCAGTAGTATATTCGCCAACACCGTGGAGCTGTTTTTT. Amino acid sequence: CASSIFANTVELFF.

A word on this clone: This likely traces to a read error, being one base from a far larger clone. The rearrangement links TRBV18 to TRBJ1-1; tentatively, D is TRBD1 (6 bases). Between the trimmed V and J ends, which lost 7 bases and 4 bases, there was a span of 16 bases. From germline, CDR1 is KGHSH and CDR2 LQKENI. This CDR3 comprises 14 residues. The CDR3 sequence is CASLPGGGVTEAFF. The CDR3 DNA follows: TGTGCCAGCTTACCTGGCGGGGGCGTCACTGAAGCTTTCTTT.

The V gene is TRBV5-5, the J gene TRBJ2-7; a weak D match, TRBD1 (5 bases). The CDR3 sequence is 14 residues long. CDR1 and CDR2 (germline): SGHKS, YYEKEE (reference sequence). V was trimmed by 2 bases and J by 2 bases, leaving 11 bases between them. The CDR3 sequence: CASSFIRVAYEQYF. CDR3 DNA: TGTGCCAGCAGCTTTATCAGGGTAGCCTACGAGCAGTACTTC.

Comments on this clone: A read error is the likely source, as a far larger clone sits one nucleotide away. The chain recombines TRBV9 with TRBJ1-4, with D unclear. The length of the CDR3 is 12 residues. V lost 4 bases and J lost 8, with 9 bases in between. Germline V CDR1 and CDR2: SGDLS, YYNGEE. As DNA, the CDR3 is TGTGCCAGCAGCCGAGGGTGGGAAAAACTGTTTTTT. Translating it yields CASSRGWEKLFF.

V and J are TRBV28 and TRBJ1-5, with D possibly being TRBD1 (6 bases). Germline loops: CDR1 MDHEN, CDR2 SYDVKM. The CDR3 sequence is 12 residues long. V was clipped by 8 bases and J by 3 bases, with 8 bases between them. The CDR3: CASEGVNQPQHF. The CDR3, as DNA: TGTGCCAGCGAGGGGGTCAATCAGCCCCAGCATTTT.

The rearrangement joins TRBV2 to TRBJ1-5; unclear D gene. The CDR3 length is 13 residues. The V end was cut by 4 bases, the J end by 4 bases, with 8 bases between. Germline V CDR1 and CDR2: SNHLY, FYNNEI. CDR3 in DNA: TGTGCCAGCAGTGCAACCGGGAATCAGCCCCAGCATTTT. It specifies CASSATGNQPQHF. Drawing the rest from reference TRBV2 and TRBJ1-5, the complete variable domain is EPEVTQTPSHQVTQMGQEVILRCVPISNHLYFYWYRQILGQKVEFLVSFYNNEISEKSEIFDDQFSVERPDGSNFTLKIRSTKLEDSAMYFCASSATGNQPQHFGDGTRLSIL.

The chain employs TRBV2 and TRBJ2-7, with D possibly matching TRBD2 (5 bases). Trimming left V 2 bases short and J 7 bases short, with 15 bases between. The length of the CDR3 is 14 residues. The germline CDR1 and CDR2 sequences are SNHLY and FYNNEI. CDR3 sequence: CASSERSPPGEQYF. In DNA form, the CDR3 reads TGTGCCAGCAGTGAAAGGTCGCCTCCGGGGGAGCAGTACTTC.

As for this clone: It differs at one base from a far larger clone, so likely a read error. The chain couples TRBV11-2 to TRBJ2-5; no clear D. Trimming pared 3 bases from V and 8 bases from J, leaving 13 bases between. CDR1 and CDR2 (germline): SGHAT, FQNNGV. The CDR3 extends over 13 amino acids. In DNA, the CDR3 is TGTGCCAGCAGCTTTTCCCCTCCAGATACCCAGTACTTC. Its translation: CASSFSPPDTQYF.

The rearrangement uses TRBV7-9 and TRBJ2-1, with TRBD1 matching 7 bases. This CDR3 has 18 residues. Germline CDR1 SEHNR, CDR2 FQNEAQ (reference sequence). The V segment lost 5 bases and the J segment 0 bases; nucleotides outside the gene matches: 13. The CDR3 region is CASSHRRGQGSSYNEQFF. The CDR3 DNA reads as TGTGCCAGCAGCCACAGAAGGGGGCAGGGCAGCTCCTACAATGAGCAGTTCTTC.

A single count supports this clone. The V and J genes are TRBV4-2 and TRBJ2-1; 13 bases are a match to TRBD2. The germline V gene has CDR1 LGHNA and CDR2 YNFKEQ. The CDR3 spans 16 residues. The trim removed 5 bases at V and 8 bases at J, leaving 9 bases unmatched. Here the CDR3 reads CASSTGLAGVGYEQFF. The CDR3 DNA reads as TGTGCCAGCAGCACTGGACTAGCGGGAGTAGGCTATGAGCAGTTCTTC.

The gene calls are TRBV28 and TRBJ2-4; the D gene could be TRBD1 or TRBD2 (5 bases each). The CDR3 is 16 residues long. V gave up 2 bases and J gave up 1 base, with 12 bases separating them. Germline values: CDR1 MDHEN, CDR2 SYDVKM. The CDR3 sequence is CASSLTGWGAKNIQYF. CDR3 nucleotide sequence: TGTGCCAGCAGTTTAACAGGTTGGGGGGCCAAAAACATTCAGTACTTC.

A single count supports this clone. This same CDR3 is encoded by further DNA sequences in the sample. V is TRBV7-2 and J is TRBJ2-7; perhaps TRBD1 as D (6 bases). Trimming left V 1 base short and J 0 bases short, with 7 bases between. Per germline, CDR1 SGHTA and CDR2 FQGNSA. This CDR3 is 14 amino acids long. In nucleotides, the CDR3 is TGTGCCAGCAGCTTAGGGACAGTCTCCTACGAGCAGTACTTC. Protein sequence: CASSLGTVSYEQYF.

This chain joins TRBV4-2 and TRBJ1-2; TRBD1 matches at 7 bases. With 1 base clipped from V and 4 bases from J, the junction kept 15 bases outside the gene matches. CDR3 length: 18 residues. Germline CDR1 is LGHNA and CDR2 is YNFKEQ. CDR3 DNA: TGTGCCAGCAGCCAAGGCCGGGACAGCGCCTACGCTCGCTATGGCTACACCTTC. Translating it yields CASSQGRDSAYARYGYTF.

The rearrangement uses TRBV4-2 and TRBJ1-4; D may be TRBD1 (5 bases). CDR1 and CDR2 (germline): LGHNA, YNFKEQ. Trimming cost V 0 bases and J 6 bases, with 11 bases left between them. The CDR3 sequence is 15 residues long. CDR3 loop: CASSQDRRGHEKLFF. Here the CDR3 DNA reads TGTGCCAGCAGCCAAGATCGAAGGGGCCATGAAAAACTGTTTTTT.

This chain joins TRBV10-3 and TRBJ2-7; TRBD1 matches 7 bases. Germline V gives CDR1 ENHRY, CDR2 SYGVKD. V lost 2 bases and J lost 3; bases outside the gene matches: 4. The CDR3 contains 14 residues. The CDR3 coding sequence is TGTGCCATCAGTGAGAGTAGGGGGCTCTACGAGCAGTACTTC. Translating gives CAISESRGLYEQYF.